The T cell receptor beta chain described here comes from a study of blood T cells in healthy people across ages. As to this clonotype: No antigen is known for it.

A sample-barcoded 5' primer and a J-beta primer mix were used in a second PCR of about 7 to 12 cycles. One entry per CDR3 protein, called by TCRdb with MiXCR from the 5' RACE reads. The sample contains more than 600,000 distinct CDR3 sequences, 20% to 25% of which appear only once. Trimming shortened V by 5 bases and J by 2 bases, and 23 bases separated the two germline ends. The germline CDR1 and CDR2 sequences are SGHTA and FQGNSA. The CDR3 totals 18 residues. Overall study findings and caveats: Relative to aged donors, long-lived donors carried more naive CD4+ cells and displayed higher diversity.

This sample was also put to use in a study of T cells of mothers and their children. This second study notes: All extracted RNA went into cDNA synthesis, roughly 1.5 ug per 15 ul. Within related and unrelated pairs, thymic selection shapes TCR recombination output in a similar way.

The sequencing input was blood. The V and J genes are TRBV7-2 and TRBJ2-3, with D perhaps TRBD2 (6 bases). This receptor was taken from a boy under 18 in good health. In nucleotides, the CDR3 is TGTGCCAGCAGCGAACGAGGTGGACGGGGACTGATCACAGATACGCAGTATTTT. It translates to CASSERGGRGLITDTQYF.